This T cell receptor (beta chain) stems from a study of control samples from healthy donors and cancer patients. The assay was immunoSEQ multiplex PCR, and TCRdb's table has in-frame clones only and misses some. The data show 50,000 or so clones, about 86% seen once. V was clipped by 0 bases and J by 1 base, with 3 bases between them. The CDR3 extends over 13 amino acids. This clonotype was obtained from a woman between 45 and 60 years old with lung cancer. The rearrangement uses TRBV23-1 and TRBJ1-1; D remains unclear. TRBV23-1 is an open reading frame, and its role is uncertain. Sequenced material: PBMCs. The DNA for the CDR3 is TGCGCCAGCAGTCAATCTAGGAACACTGAAGCTTTCTTT. This gives the protein CASSQSRNTEAFF.